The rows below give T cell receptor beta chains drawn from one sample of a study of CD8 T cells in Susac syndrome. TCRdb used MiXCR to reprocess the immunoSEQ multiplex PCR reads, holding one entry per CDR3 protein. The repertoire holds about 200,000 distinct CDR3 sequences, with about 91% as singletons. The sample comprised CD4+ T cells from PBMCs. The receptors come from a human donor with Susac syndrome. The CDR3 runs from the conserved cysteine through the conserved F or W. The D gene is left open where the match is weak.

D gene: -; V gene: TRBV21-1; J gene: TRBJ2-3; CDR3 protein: CASSKAVGRLAGNTDTQYF; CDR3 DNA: TGTGCCAGCAGCAAAGCGGTGGGAAGGCTAGCGGGGAACACAGATACGCAGTATTTT
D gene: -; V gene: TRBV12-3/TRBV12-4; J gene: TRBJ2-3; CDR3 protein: CASSPFTGSTDTQYF; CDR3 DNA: TGTGCCAGCAGCCCTTTTACCGGGAGCACAGATACGCAGTATTTT
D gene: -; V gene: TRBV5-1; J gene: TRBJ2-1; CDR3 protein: CASSLIEGSYNEQFF; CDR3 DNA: TGCGCCAGCAGCTTGATTGAGGGCTCCTACAATGAGCAGTTCTTC
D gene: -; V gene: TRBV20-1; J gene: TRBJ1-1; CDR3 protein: CSAERGTEAFF; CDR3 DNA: TGCAGTGCCGAAAGGGGAACTGAAGCTTTCTTT
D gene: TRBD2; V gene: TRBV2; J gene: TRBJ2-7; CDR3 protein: CASSGLSGRVYEQYF; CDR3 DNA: TGTGCCAGCAGTGGGCTGAGCGGGAGGGTCTACGAGCAGTACTTC
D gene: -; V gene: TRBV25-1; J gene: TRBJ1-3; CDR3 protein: CASSDQGFSGNTIYF; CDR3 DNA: TGTGCCAGCAGTGACCAGGGGTTCTCTGGAAACACCATATATTTT
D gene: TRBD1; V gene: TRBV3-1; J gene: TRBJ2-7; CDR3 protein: CASSQTPGTEYEQYF; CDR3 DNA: TGTGCCAGCAGCCAAACCCCCGGGACAGAGTACGAGCAGTACTTC
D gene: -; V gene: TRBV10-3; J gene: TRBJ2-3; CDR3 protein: CAISESNPPGDTQYF; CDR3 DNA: TGTGCCATCAGTGAGTCGAATCCCCCTGGAGATACGCAGTATTTT
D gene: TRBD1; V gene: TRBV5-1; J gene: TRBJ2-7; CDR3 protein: CASSLTDRGAYEQYF; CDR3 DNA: TGCGCCAGCAGCTTAACTGACAGGGGAGCCTACGAGCAGTACTTC
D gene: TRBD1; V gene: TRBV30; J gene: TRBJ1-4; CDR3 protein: CAWRHYRGLFF; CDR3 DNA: TGTGCCTGGAGGCATTACAGGGGACTGTTTTTT